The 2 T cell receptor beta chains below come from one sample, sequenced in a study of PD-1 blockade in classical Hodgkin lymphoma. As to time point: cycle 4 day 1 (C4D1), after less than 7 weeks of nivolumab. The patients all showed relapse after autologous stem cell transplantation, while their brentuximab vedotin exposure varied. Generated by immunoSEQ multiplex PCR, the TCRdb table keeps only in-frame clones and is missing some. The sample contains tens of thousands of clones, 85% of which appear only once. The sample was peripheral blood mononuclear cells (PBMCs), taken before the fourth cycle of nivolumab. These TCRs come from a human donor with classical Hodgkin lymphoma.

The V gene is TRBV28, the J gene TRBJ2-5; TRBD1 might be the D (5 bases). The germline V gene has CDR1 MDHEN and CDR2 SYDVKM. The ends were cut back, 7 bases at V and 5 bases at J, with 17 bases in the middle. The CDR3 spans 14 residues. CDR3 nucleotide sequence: TGTGCCAGCACTATTCAGTCTGGGGCTGAGACCCAGTACTTC. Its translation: CASTIQSGAETQYF. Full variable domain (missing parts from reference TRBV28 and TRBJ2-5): DVKVTQSSRYLVKRTGEKVFLECVQDMDHENMFWYRQDPGLGLRLIYFSYDVKMKEKGDIPEGYSVSREKKERFSLILESASTNQTSMYLCASTIQSGAETQYFGPGTRLLVL.

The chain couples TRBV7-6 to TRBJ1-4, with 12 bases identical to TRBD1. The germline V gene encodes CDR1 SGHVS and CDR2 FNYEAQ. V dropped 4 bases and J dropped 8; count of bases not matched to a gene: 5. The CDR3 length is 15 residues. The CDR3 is CASSSPGQGAEKLFF. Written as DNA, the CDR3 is TGTGCCAGCAGCTCACCGGGACAGGGGGCGGAAAAACTGTTTTTT.